The clone carrying this T cell receptor (beta chain) was detected many times. Its antigen is as yet unknown. Per the germline V gene, CDR1 is SGHDN and CDR2 is FVKESK. The CDR3 runs to 14 residues. Trimming took 0 bases from V and 5 from J, leaving 10 bases between them. Exclusion covered patients with other autoimmune diseases or uncontrolled infections (as well as pregnancy or lactation). RNA transcripts provided the template for amplifying TCR beta CDR3 regions. Second-round multiplex PCR followed a first-round RT-PCR using HTBI primers. MiXCR, run by TCRdb on the multiplex PCR reads, gives a single entry per CDR3 protein. The sample includes about 600,000 distinct CDR3 sequences, just under 40% of them seen just once. This specimen comes from a study of Graves' ophthalmopathy and Graves' hyperthyroidism. Study-level information: A follow-up of 18 months without ophthalmopathy meant that hyperthyroidism was stable. Study findings and constraints: With a specificity of just under 75% and a sensitivity of about 69%, the model predicted ophthalmopathy progression.

This clonotype was sampled from an adult man with Graves' hyperthyroidism. The sample was peripheral blood or thyroid tissue (not recorded which). The genes are TRBV14 and TRBJ2-5; D is possibly TRBD1 (5 bases). CDR3 protein: CASSQDPGKETQYF. The CDR3 coding sequence is TGTGCCAGCAGCCAAGATCCAGGGAAGGAGACCCAGTACTTC.